This T cell receptor (beta chain) derives from a study of blood T cell repertoires in COVID-19. For the study at large: T cells, B-cell-depleted T cells, or PBMCs provided the cDNA or gDNA that served as material.

As handled by the study authors: Amplification of reference gene primers was used by the study to estimate nucleated cell counts. Generated by immunoSEQ multiplex PCR, the TCRdb table keeps only in-frame clones and is missing some. The DNA gave D and trimming, while V, J and clone size come from that table. The sample comprises around 300,000 clones, approximately 85% of which are singletons, and around 1% rests with the top ten. This CDR3 region has 15 residues. Germline CDR1 and CDR2: SEHNR and FQNEAQ (reference sequence). Between the trimmed V and J ends, which lost 1 base and 6 bases, there was a span of 15 bases. Recruits, aged roughly 18 to 90 years, lived in 25 or so US areas. Clinical history as reported by participants underpinned cohort assignment.

The V and J genes are TRBV7-9 and TRBJ1-1; weak D call: TRBD1 (5 bases). This TCR came from a woman aged 25 to 45 who had recovered from COVID-19. Sequences were obtained from PBMCs or T cells enriched from blood (not recorded which). The chain's CDR3 is CASSLELGRDPEAFF. CDR3 DNA sequence: TGTGCCAGCAGCTTAGAACTGGGGAGGGACCCTGAAGCTTTCTTT.